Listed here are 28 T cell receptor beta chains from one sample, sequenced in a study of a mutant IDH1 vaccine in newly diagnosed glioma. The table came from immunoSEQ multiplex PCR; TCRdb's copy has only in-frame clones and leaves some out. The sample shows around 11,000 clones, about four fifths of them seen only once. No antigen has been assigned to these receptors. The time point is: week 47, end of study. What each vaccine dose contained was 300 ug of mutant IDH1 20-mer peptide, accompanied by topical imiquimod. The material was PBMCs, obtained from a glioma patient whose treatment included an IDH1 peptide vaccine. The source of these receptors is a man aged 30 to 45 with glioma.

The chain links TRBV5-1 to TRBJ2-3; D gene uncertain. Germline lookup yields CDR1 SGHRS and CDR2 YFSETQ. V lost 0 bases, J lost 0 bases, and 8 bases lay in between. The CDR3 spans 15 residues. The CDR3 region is CASSLGYSSTDTQYF. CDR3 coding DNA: TGCGCCAGCAGCTTGGGGTATTCCAGCACAGATACGCAGTATTTT.

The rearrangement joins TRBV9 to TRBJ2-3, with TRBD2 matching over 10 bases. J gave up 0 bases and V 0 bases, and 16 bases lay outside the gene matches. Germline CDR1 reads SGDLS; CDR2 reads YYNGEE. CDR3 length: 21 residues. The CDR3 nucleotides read TGTGCCAGCAGCGTAGCTCGGCTAGCGGGAGCCAGAGGGCCTAGCACAGATACGCAGTATTTT. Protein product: CASSVARLAGARGPSTDTQYF.

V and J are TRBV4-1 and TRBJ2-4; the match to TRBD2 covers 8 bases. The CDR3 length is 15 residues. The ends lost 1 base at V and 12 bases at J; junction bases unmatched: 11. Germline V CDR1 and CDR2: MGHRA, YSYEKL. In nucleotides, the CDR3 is TGCGCCAGCAGCCAAGGTCGCCTAGCGGGTGGGTCTCAGTACTTC. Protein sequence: CASSQGRLAGGSQYF.

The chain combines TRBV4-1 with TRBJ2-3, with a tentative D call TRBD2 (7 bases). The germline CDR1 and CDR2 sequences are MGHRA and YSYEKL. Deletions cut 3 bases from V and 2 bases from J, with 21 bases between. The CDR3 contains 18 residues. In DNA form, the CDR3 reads TGCGCCAGCAGCCACCCCTTAGGCCAGGGGAGGGTCACAGATACGCAGTATTTT. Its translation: CASSHPLGQGRVTDTQYF.

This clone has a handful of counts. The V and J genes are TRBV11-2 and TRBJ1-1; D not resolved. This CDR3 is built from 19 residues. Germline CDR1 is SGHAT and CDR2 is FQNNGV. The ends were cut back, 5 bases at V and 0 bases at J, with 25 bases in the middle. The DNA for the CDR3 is TGTGCCAGCAGCACAAAGATAGGGCAGAGACCCTGGATGAACACTGAAGCTTTCTTT. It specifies CASSTKIGQRPWMNTEAFF.

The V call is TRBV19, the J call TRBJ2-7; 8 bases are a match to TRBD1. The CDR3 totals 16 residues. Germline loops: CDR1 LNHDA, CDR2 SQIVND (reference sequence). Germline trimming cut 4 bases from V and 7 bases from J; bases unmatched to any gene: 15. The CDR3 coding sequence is TGTGCCAGTAGTACCCCGGGACAGGTCACGCCAGGGGAGCAGTACTTC. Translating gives CASSTPGQVTPGEQYF. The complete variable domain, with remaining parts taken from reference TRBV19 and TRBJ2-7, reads DGGITQSPKYLFRKEGQNVTLSCEQNLNHDAMYWYRQDPGQGLRLIYYSQIVNDFQKGDIAEGYSVSREKKESFPLTVTSAQKNPTAFYLCASSTPGQVTPGEQYFGPGTRLTVT.

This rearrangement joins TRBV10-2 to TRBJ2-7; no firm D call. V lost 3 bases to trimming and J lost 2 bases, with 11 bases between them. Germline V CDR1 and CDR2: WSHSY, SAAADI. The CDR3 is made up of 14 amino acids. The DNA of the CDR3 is TGCGCCAGCAGTGAAGAAGGGCCGACCTACGAGCAGTACTTC. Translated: CASSEEGPTYEQYF.

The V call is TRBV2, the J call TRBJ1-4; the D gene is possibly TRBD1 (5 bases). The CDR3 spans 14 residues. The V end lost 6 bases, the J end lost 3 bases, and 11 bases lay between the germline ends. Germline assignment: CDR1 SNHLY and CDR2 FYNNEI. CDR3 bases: TGTGCCAGCAGACGGGGGATCGCTAATGAAAAACTGTTTTTT. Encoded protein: CASRRGIANEKLFF.

The chain's CDR3 is CSAVQGVSYEQYF. In nucleotides, the CDR3 is TGCAGCGCCGTACAGGGGGTTTCCTACGAGCAGTACTTC. The chain couples TRBV29-1 to TRBJ2-7; 8 nucleotides match TRBD1. The germline CDR1 and CDR2 sequences are SQVTM and ANQGSEA. V lost 7 bases, J lost 1 base, and 6 bases stayed unmatched. The CDR3 is 13 residues long.

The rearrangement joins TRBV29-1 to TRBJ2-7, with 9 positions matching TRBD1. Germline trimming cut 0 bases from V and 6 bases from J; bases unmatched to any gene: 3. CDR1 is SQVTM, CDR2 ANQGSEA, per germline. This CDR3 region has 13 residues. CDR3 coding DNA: TGCAGCGTTGAAGAGGGACAGGGAGGCGAGCAGTACTTC. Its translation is CSVEEGQGGEQYF.

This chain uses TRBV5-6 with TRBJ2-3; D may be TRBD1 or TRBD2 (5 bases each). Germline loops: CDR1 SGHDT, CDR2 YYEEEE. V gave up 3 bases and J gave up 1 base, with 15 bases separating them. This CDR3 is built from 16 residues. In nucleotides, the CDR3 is TGTGCCAGCAGCTCGGGACCCCCCATCGGCACAGATACGCAGTATTTT. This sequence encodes CASSSGPPIGTDTQYF. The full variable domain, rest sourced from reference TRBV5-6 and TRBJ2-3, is DAGVTQSPTHLIKTRGQQVTLRCSPKSGHDTVSWYQQALGQGPQFIFQYYEEEERQRGNFPDRFSGHQFPNYSSELNVNALLLGDSALYLCASSSGPPIGTDTQYFGPGTRLTVL.

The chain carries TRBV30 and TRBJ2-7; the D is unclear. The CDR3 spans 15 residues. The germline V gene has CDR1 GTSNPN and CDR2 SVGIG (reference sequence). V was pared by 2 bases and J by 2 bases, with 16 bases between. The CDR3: CAWSPPLVGAYEQYF. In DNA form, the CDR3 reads TGTGCCTGGAGTCCCCCCTTAGTTGGCGCCTACGAGCAGTACTTC.

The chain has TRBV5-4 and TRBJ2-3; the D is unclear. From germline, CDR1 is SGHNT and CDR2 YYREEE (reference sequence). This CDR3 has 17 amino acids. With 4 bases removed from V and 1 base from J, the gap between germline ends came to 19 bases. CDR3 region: CASSPSRWQSGTDTQYF. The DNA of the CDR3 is TGTGCCAGCAGCCCCTCTCGGTGGCAGTCGGGCACAGATACGCAGTATTTT.

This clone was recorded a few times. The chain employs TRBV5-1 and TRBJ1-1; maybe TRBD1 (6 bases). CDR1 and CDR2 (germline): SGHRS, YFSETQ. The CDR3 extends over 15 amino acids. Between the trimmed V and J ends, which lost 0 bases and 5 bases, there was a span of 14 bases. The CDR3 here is CASSLEGRGGTEAFF. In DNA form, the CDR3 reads TGCGCCAGCAGCTTGGAAGGCAGGGGAGGTACTGAAGCTTTCTTT.

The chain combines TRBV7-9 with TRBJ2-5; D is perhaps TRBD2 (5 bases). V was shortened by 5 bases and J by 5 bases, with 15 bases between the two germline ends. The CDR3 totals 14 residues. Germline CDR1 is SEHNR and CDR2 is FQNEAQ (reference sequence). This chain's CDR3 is CASSPPVGGETQYF. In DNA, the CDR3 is TGTGCCAGCAGCCCTCCCGTAGGCGGGGAGACCCAGTACTTC. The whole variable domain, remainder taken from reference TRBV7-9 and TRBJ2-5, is DTGVSQNPRHKITKRGQNVTFRCDPISEHNRLYWYRQTLGQGPEFLTYFQNEAQLEKSRLLSDRFSAERPKGSFSTLEIQRTEQGDSAMYLCASSPPVGGETQYFGPGTRLLVL.

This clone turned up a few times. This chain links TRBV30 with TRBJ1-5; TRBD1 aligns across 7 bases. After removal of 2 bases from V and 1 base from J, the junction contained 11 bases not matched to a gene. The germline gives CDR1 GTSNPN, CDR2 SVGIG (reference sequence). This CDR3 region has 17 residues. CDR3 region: CAWSRDSTALSNQPQHF. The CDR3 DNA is TGTGCCTGGAGTCGGGACAGCACGGCCTTAAGCAATCAGCCCCAGCATTTT.

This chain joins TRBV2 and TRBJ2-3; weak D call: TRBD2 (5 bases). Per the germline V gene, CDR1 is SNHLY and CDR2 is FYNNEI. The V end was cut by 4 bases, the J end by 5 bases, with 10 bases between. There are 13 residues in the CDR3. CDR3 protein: CASSVSAGDTQYF. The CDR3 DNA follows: TGTGCCAGCAGTGTTAGCGCCGGAGATACGCAGTATTTT.

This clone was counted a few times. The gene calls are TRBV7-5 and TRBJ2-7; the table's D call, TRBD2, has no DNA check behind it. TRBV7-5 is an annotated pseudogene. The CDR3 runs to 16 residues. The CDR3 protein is CVRSLTGWGKAYEQYF. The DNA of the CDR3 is TGTGTCAGAAGCTTAACGGGGTGGGGTAAAGCCTACGAGCAGTACTTC.

The DNA of the CDR3 is TGTGCCAGTCGGTGGCAAGAGACCCAGTACTTC. Translating gives CASRWQETQYF. The chain couples TRBV2 to TRBJ2-5, with D hard to call. The germline CDR1 and CDR2 sequences are SNHLY and FYNNEI. The CDR3 spans 11 residues. Trimming removed 9 bases from V and 2 bases from J, with 7 bases in between.

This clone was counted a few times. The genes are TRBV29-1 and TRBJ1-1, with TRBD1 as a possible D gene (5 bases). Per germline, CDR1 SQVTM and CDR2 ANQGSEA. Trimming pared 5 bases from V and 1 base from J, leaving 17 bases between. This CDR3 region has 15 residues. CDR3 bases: TGCAGCGTTAGGATAGATGACAGACGGAACACTGAAGCTTTCTTT. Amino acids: CSVRIDDRRNTEAFF.

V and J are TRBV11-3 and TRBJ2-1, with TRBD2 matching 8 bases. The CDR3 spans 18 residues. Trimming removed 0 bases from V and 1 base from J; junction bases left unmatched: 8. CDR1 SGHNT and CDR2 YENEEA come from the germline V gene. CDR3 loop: CASSLDQDSGNSYNEQFF. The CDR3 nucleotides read TGTGCCAGCAGCTTAGATCAGGATAGCGGGAATTCCTACAATGAGCAGTTCTTC.

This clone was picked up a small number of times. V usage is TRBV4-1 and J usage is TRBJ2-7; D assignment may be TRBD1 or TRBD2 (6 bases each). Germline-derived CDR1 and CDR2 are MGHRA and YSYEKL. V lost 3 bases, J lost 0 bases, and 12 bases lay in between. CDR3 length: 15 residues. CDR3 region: CASSQGGDTSYEQYF. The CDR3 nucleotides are TGCGCCAGCAGCCAGGGCGGGGACACCTCCTACGAGCAGTACTTC.

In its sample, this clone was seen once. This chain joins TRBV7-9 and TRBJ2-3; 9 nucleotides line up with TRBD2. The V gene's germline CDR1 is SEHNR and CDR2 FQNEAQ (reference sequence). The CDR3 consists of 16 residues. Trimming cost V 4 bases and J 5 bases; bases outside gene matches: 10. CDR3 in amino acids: CASSSGTSYGRDTQYF. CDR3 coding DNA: TGTGCCAGCAGCTCTGGGACTAGCTACGGCCGAGATACGCAGTATTTT.

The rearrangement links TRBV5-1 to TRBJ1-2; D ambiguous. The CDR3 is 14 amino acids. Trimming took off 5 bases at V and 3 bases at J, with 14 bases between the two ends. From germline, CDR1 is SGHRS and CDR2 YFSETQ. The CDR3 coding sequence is TGCGCCAGCAGGCCTAGGTCAGGCGACTATGGCTACACCTTC. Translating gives CASRPRSGDYGYTF.

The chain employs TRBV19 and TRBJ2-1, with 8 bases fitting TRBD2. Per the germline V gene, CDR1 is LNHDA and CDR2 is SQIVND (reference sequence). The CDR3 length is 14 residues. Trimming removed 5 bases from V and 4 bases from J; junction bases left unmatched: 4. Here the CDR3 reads CASSFLAGYNEQFF. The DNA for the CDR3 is TGTGCCAGTAGTTTCCTAGCGGGTTACAATGAGCAGTTCTTC.

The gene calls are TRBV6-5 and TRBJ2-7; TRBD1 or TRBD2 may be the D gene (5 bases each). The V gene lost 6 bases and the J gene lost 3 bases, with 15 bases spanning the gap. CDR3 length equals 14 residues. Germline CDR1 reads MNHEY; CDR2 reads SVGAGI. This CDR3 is CASSPGTLDYEQYF. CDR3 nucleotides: TGTGCCAGCAGCCCTGGGACGTTAGACTACGAGCAGTACTTC.

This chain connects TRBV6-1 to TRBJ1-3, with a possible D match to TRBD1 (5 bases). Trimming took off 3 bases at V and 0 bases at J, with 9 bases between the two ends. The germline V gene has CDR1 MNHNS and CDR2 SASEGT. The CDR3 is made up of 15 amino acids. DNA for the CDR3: TGTGCCAGCAGTGAGACAGTTTTCTCTGGAAACACCATATATTTT. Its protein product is CASSETVFSGNTIYF.

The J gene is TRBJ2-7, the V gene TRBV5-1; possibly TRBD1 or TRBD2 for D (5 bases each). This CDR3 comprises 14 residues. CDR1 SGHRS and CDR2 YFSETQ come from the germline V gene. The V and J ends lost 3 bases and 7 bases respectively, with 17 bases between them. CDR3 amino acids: CASSWGPILKEQYF. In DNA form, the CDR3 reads TGCGCCAGCAGCTGGGGACCGATACTCAAGGAGCAGTACTTC.